The T cell receptor beta chain under discussion was sequenced for a study of neoadjuvant anti-PD-1 for oral cavity cancer. At the level of the study: Nivolumab at 3 mg/kg was mostly given biweekly, three to four doses, pre-surgery. Patients without progression got a fourth dose around day 43.

Notes on this clone: As yet, its antigen is unknown.

The CDR3 totals 13 residues. J was trimmed by 7 bases and V by 5 bases; bases with no gene match: 7. Per the germline V gene, CDR1 is LNHNV and CDR2 is YYDKDF (reference sequence). Assay: immunoSEQ multiplex PCR; the TCRdb copy retains only in-frame clones and omits some. The sample lists 63,000 or so clones; less than 90% were seen once. Study observations and caveats: Pretreatment Treg/Th17 ratio correlated inversely with post-treatment tumor clonality.

Described time point: after neoadjuvant nivolumab, at surgical resection. This rearrangement joins TRBV15 to TRBJ1-2; 7 nucleotides match TRBD1. The clonotype originates from a person between 35 and 79 years old with oral cavity squamous cell carcinoma. This material consisted of PBMCs, taken after nivolumab (anti-PD-1) treatment. Here the CDR3 DNA reads TGTGCCACCAGCCTAGGGAACAGGGGTGGCTACACCTTC. Translated, it gives CATSLGNRGGYTF.